Listed here are 5 T cell receptor beta chains from one sample, sequenced in a study of T-cell memory formation after mild COVID-19. TCRdb reprocessed the 5' RACE reads via MiXCR and lists one record per CDR3 protein. The table lists under 300,000 distinct CDR3 sequences, 7.5% to 9.5% of them singletons, with approximately 23% in the top ten. Sequenced sample: PBMCs or a T cell subset sorted from them (not recorded which). Receptor source: a man between 18 and 35 years old who had mild COVID-19 (a few samples of this study predate the infection). Cell type and time point are not known.

J is TRBJ2-2 and V is TRBV5-1; no clear D. Trimming cost V 5 bases and J 7 bases, with 12 bases left between them. The CDR3 sequence is 13 residues long. Germline values: CDR1 SGHRS, CDR2 YFSETQ. The CDR3 loop reads CASRTIQLGELFF. The CDR3 coding sequence is TGCGCCAGCAGGACGATACAGCTCGGGGAGCTGTTTTTT.

The rearrangement links TRBV6-6 to TRBJ2-1; TRBD1 or TRBD2 may be the D gene (6 bases each). CDR1 and CDR2 (germline): MNHNY, SVGAGI (reference sequence). This CDR3 is 15 amino acids long. The V end was cut by 5 bases, the J end by 8 bases, with 19 bases between. The CDR3 DNA reads as TGTGCCAGCAGTCTAAACGTGGGGGGCAGGGATGAGCAGTTCTTC. Translating gives CASSLNVGGRDEQFF.

This clonotype was detected only a few times. V and J are TRBV4-3 and TRBJ2-3; no clear D gene. V lost 3 bases to trimming and J lost 4 bases, with 5 bases between them. The germline V gene encodes CDR1 LGHNA and CDR2 YSLEER. CDR3 length equals 12 residues. The CDR3 loop reads CASSQTADTQYF. The CDR3 DNA is TGCGCCAGCAGCCAGACTGCAGATACGCAGTATTTT.

The gene calls are TRBV23-1 and TRBJ2-6; D is unclear. TRBV23-1 is identified as an open reading frame with a role that is uncertain. The CDR3 totals 13 residues. Trimming removed 10 bases from V and 0 bases from J, with 7 bases in between. The CDR3 loop is CATPDSGANVLTF. The CDR3 nucleotides are TGCGCCACCCCGGACTCTGGGGCCAACGTCCTGACTTTC.

This clonotype was counted many times. The chain joins TRBV11-2 to TRBJ2-7; 10 nucleotides align to TRBD1. Germline values: CDR1 SGHAT, CDR2 FQNNGV. Losses at the gene ends were 8 bases for V and 5 bases for J; bases not matched to a gene: 6. The CDR3 has 13 residues. The chain's CDR3 is CASGRDRGDEQYF. The CDR3 region has the DNA TGTGCCAGCGGCCGGGACAGGGGCGACGAGCAGTACTTC.